This is a list of T cell receptor beta chains from one sample in a study of T and B cells in COVID-19 patients. TCRdb reanalysed the multiplex PCR reads using MiXCR and keeps one entry per CDR3 protein. Of 4,000 to 5,000 distinct CDR3 sequences listed, roughly a fifth are singletons. Sequenced material: blood. The receptors here all came from a human donor with active COVID-19. The CDR3 runs from the conserved cysteine through the conserved F or W. The order of the fields is clone size, D gene, V gene, J gene, CDR3 DNA, CDR3 protein. D genes are given only for firm matches. Expanded clones are given a class, and other clones once, few, many or no size at all.

>medium-sized|NA|TRBV6-6|TRBJ1-1
TGTGCCAGCAGTTCCGGACAGACTTACACTGAAGCTTTCTTT
CASSSGQTYTEAFF
>medium-sized|NA|TRBV5-6|TRBJ2-5
TGTGCCAGCAGCCCCTTGGACAGGAGGAGGGTAGAGGAGACCCAGTACTTC
CASSPLDRRRVEETQYF
>medium-sized|TRBD2|TRBV6-2/TRBV6-3|TRBJ2-5
TGTGCCAGCAGTTACCTCCAAGGGCGGCGGGAGGAGGGGGAGACCCAGTACTTC
CASSYLQGRREEGETQYF
>medium-sized|TRBD1|TRBV6-5|TRBJ1-2
TGTGCCAGCAGTACAGGGGGCAGGTTGTATGGCTACACCTTC
CASSTGGRLYGYTF
>NA|TRBD2|TRBV2|TRBJ2-7
TGTGCCAGCAGTGAAGCGCTAGCGGGAGTAGTCGAGCAGTACTTC
CASSEALAGVVEQYF
>NA|TRBD1|TRBV19|TRBJ2-1
TGTGCCAGTAGTACCGGGACAGGGGGAAGTAATGAGCAGTTCTTC
CASSTGTGGSNEQFF
>once|TRBD1|TRBV19|TRBJ2-3
TGTGCCAGTAGTATCAGAGACAGGGGGTATGGCACAGATACGCAGTATTTT
CASSIRDRGYGTDTQYF
>medium-sized|NA|TRBV5-6|TRBJ2-7
TGTGCCAGCAGCTTGAAATACGAGCAGTACTTC
CASSLKYEQYF
>NA|TRBD1|TRBV6-5|TRBJ2-1
TGTGCCAGCAGTTCCGGACAGGGGACCTACAATGAGCAGTTCTTC
CASSSGQGTYNEQFF
>NA|TRBD1|TRBV20-1|TRBJ1-5
TGCAGTGCTACGCAGGGGGGTCAGCCCCAGCATTTT
CSATQGGQPQHF
>medium-sized|NA|TRBV6-5|TRBJ2-7
TGTGCCAGTCTGGAGGCAGTCTCCTACGAGCAGTACTTC
CASLEAVSYEQYF
>medium-sized|NA|TRBV7-2|TRBJ2-2
TGTGCCAGCAGCTCCAGGACTGGCGGGGAGCTGTTTTTT
CASSSRTGGELFF
>NA|TRBD2|TRBV7-9|TRBJ2-4
TGTGCCAGCAGCTTAGCGGAGGTAGCGGGATACATTCAGTACTTC
CASSLAEVAGYIQYF
>NA|TRBD1|TRBV10-3|TRBJ2-2
TGTGCCATCAGTCGGGACAGGGCCGTCGGGGAGCTGTTTTTT
CAISRDRAVGELFF
>medium-sized|NA|TRBV19|TRBJ2-5
TGTGCCAGTAGTCGTAGTAGGGGGACCCAGTACTTC
CASSRSRGTQYF
>many|TRBD2|TRBV5-1|TRBJ2-1
TGCGCCAGCAGCTTGAGGACTAGCGGGAGTGGCAATGAGCAGTTCTTC
CASSLRTSGSGNEQFF
>medium-sized|NA|TRBV6-5|TRBJ1-5
TGTGCCAGCAGTCGATCGGGTTTGGGCAATCAGCCCCAGCATTTT
CASSRSGLGNQPQHF
>NA|NA|TRBV4-3|TRBJ1-2
TGCGCCAGCAGCCAAGATACGAGGGGAGTAGCTGGCTACACCTTC
CASSQDTRGVAGYTF
>NA|NA|TRBV4-2|TRBJ1-3
TGTGCCAGCAGCCAAGAGGCGGTCCGCACCTCTGGAAACACCATATATTTT
CASSQEAVRTSGNTIYF
>few|TRBD2|TRBV4-3|TRBJ2-1
TGCGCCAGCAGCCAAGACTGGCGGGAGGGGTCCTACAATGAGCAGTTCTTC
CASSQDWREGSYNEQFF
>many|NA|TRBV6-5|TRBJ2-3
TGTGCCAGCATGTGGCGGAAAAGCACAGATACGCAGTATTTT
CASMWRKSTDTQYF
>NA|NA|TRBV4-3|TRBJ1-3
TGCGCCAGCAGCCCGGGGAGGGAACCTGGAAACACCATATATTTT
CASSPGREPGNTIYF
>medium-sized|NA|TRBV30|TRBJ2-5
TGTGCCTGGAGTGGGTTGACAGGCGAGACCCAGTACTTC
CAWSGLTGETQYF
>NA|NA|TRBV10-1|TRBJ2-5
TGCGCCAGCAGTGAGTCGAGGGCGGCGGGACCCCATGAGACCCAGTACTTC
CASSESRAAGPHETQYF
>medium-sized|NA|TRBV30|TRBJ2-3
TGTGCCTGGAGTGGGCAGGGAATAGATACGCAGTATTTT
CAWSGQGIDTQYF
>NA|NA|TRBV18|TRBJ1-1
TGTGCCAGCGAAAGCGCCCCTCCGGGACTGAAGAACACTGAAGCTTTCTTT
CASESAPPGLKNTEAFF
>many|TRBD1|TRBV6-2/TRBV6-3|TRBJ1-1
TGTGCCAGCAGCCGGACAGGGCGGGGCACTGAAGCTTTCTTT
CASSRTGRGTEAFF
>medium-sized|NA|TRBV27|TRBJ1-4
TGTGCCAGCAGTTCTAATGAAAAACTGTTTTTT
CASSSNEKLFF
>NA|NA|TRBV5-1|TRBJ2-3
TGCGCCAGCAGCTTGGTGAGGGGCAGGGATACGCAGTATTTT
CASSLVRGRDTQYF
>large|NA|TRBV29-1|TRBJ1-2
TGCAGCGTTGAAGTTCTGGGCTACACCTTC
CSVEVLGYTF
>medium-sized|TRBD1|TRBV29-1|TRBJ1-5
TGCAGCGTAGGACAGGCCAATCAGCCCCAGCATTTT
CSVGQANQPQHF
>medium-sized|NA|TRBV7-6|TRBJ2-5
TGTGCCAGCAGCCCCCTGGCAGAGACCCAGTACTTC
CASSPLAETQYF
>NA|NA|TRBV11-2|TRBJ1-4
TGTGCCAGCAGCTTAGCCCCTAATGAAAAACTGTTTTTT
CASSLAPNEKLFF
>NA|TRBD2|TRBV11-1|TRBJ2-7
TGTGCCAGCAGAGTGAACCCTGGGACTACTTACGAGCAGTACTTC
CASRVNPGTTYEQYF
>NA|NA|TRBV12-3/TRBV12-4|TRBJ2-4
TGTGCCAGCAGTTTTCATAACCGGGGTTTACAGAACCTAGCCAAAAACATTCAGTACTTC
CASSFHNRGLQNLAKNIQYF
>few|NA|TRBV7-2|TRBJ2-5
TGTGCCAGCAGCTTATCAGAGACCCAGTACTTC
CASSLSETQYF
>medium-sized|NA|TRBV6-2/TRBV6-3|TRBJ2-1
TGTGCCAGCAGACTGGACTCCTACAATGAGCAGTTCTTC
CASRLDSYNEQFF
>medium-sized|TRBD2|TRBV19|TRBJ2-7
TGTGCCAGTTCGACTAGCGGGAGCTCCTACGAGCAGTACTTC
CASSTSGSSYEQYF
>medium-sized|NA|TRBV11-1|TRBJ1-1
TGTGCCAGCAGCTTAGCGAATGGGTGGACAGTTAACACTGAAGCTTTCTTT
CASSLANGWTVNTEAFF
>few|NA|TRBV7-2|TRBJ1-2
TGTGCCAGCAGCTTAAACCCAGATGTTGGCTACACCTTC
CASSLNPDVGYTF
>few|NA|TRBV4-3|TRBJ1-4
TGCGCCAGCAGCCAAGATAAAGTTATTGCTGAAAAACTGTTTTTT
CASSQDKVIAEKLFF
>medium-sized|NA|TRBV6-5|TRBJ1-2
TGTGCCAGCAGTTACCCTAAACAGGGTAAGGCTAACTATGGCTACACCTTC
CASSYPKQGKANYGYTF
>medium-sized|NA|TRBV18|TRBJ2-1
TGTGCCAGCTCACCACCGAGATTTTACGGTGAGCAGTTCTTC
CASSPPRFYGEQFF
>NA|TRBD2|TRBV20-1|TRBJ2-1
TGCAGTGCCTCGACTAGCGGGTACAATGAGCAGTTCTTC
CSASTSGYNEQFF
>few|TRBD1|TRBV5-1|TRBJ1-5
TGCGCCAGCAGCCCGGGGACAGGGGGGGGTCAGCCCCAGCATTTT
CASSPGTGGGQPQHF
>medium-sized|NA|TRBV7-5|TRBJ2-7
NA
CISVPEANDGGPFYEQYF
>NA|TRBD1|TRBV7-2|TRBJ1-3
TGTGCCAGCAGCTTAACGGGACAGCGTTTTCTGGGAAACACCATATATTTT
CASSLTGQRFLGNTIYF
>medium-sized|NA|TRBV27|TRBJ1-5
TGTGCCAGCAGGGGGAGGGGCAATCAGCCCCAGCATTTT
CASRGRGNQPQHF
>few|NA|TRBV7-9|TRBJ2-2
TGTGCCAGCAGCATAGGGACCGGCGGGGAGCTGTTTTTT
CASSIGTGGELFF
>many|TRBD1|TRBV12-3/TRBV12-4|TRBJ1-5
TGTGCCAGCAGTCCAGGGGGAAATCAGCCCCAGCATTTT
CASSPGGNQPQHF